This T cell receptor beta chain originates from a study of blood T cell repertoires in COVID-19. V shed 4 bases and J 11 bases; nucleotides not matched to a gene: 7. Germline CDR1 and CDR2: MNHEY and SVGEGT. The CDR3 is 14 residues long. This clone was found once. Sequencing used immunoSEQ multiplex PCR; TCRdb keeps in-frame clones, though not all of them. The sample lists roughly 110,000 clones, under 85% occurring once. The rearrangement uses TRBV6-2 or TRBV6-3 and TRBJ1-5; 11 bases fit TRBD1. Sequenced sample: peripheral blood. This TCR was sampled from a woman aged 55-75 years with acute or convalescent COVID-19. This CDR3 reads CASSSGQGGTTQHF. DNA of the CDR3: TGTGCCAGCAGTTCGGGACAGGGGGGAACTACCCAGCATTTT.